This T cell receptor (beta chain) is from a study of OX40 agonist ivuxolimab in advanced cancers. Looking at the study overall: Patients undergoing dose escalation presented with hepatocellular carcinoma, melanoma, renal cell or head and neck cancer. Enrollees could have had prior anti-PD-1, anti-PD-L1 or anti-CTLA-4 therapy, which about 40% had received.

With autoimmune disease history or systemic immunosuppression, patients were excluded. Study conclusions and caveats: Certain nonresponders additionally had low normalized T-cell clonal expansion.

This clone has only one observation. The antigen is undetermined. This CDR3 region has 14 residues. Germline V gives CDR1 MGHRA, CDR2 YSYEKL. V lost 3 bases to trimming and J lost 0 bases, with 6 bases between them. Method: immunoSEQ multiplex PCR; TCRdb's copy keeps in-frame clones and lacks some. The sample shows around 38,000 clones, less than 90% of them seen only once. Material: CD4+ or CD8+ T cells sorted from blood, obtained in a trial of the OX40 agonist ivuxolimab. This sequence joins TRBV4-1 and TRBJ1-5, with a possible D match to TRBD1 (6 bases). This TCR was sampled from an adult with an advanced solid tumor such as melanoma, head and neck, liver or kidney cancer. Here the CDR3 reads CASSHRGSNQPQHF. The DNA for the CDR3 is TGCGCCAGCAGCCACAGGGGTAGCAATCAGCCCCAGCATTTT.